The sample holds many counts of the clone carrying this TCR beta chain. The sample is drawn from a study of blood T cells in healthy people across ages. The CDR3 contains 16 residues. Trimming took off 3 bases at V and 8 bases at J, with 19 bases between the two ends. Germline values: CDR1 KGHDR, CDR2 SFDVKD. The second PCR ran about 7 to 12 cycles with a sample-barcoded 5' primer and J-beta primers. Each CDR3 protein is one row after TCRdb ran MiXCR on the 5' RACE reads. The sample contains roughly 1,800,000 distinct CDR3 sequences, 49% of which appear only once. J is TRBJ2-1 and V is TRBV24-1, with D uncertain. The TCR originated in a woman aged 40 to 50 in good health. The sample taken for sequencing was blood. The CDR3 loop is CATSDEAQADGDEQFF. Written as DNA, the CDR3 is TGTGCCACCAGTGATGAGGCCCAGGCAGACGGTGATGAGCAGTTCTTC.